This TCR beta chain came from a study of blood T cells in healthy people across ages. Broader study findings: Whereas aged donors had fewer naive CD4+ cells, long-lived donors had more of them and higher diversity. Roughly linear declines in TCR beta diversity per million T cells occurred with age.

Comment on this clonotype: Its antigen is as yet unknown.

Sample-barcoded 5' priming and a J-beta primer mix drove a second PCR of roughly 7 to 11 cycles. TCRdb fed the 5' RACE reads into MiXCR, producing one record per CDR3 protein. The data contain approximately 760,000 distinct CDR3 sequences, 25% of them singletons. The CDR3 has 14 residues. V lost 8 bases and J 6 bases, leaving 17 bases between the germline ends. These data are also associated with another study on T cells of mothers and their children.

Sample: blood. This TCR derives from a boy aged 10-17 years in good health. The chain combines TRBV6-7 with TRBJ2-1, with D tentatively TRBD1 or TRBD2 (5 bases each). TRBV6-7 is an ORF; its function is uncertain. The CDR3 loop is CASRGARGCNEQFF. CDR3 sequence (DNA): TGTGCCAGCCGAGGGGCCCGCGGTTGCAATGAGCAGTTCTTC.